This T cell receptor beta chain was profiled in a study of identifying expanded T cells in peripheral blood. J gave up 0 bases and V 2 bases, and 4 bases lay outside the gene matches. The CDR3 spans 15 residues. The germline V gene encodes CDR1 SGHDN and CDR2 FVKESK. Using immunoSEQ multiplex PCR, the repertoire was profiled, and TCRdb retains in-frame clones only, with some absent. The sample lists approximately 130,000 clones, 80% to 90% seen once, with roughly 7.9% in the top ten. The source is a person aged 18-70 years in good health. Sequenced material: blood. The chain is built from TRBV14 and TRBJ2-7, with 7 bases that match TRBD1. In nucleotides, the CDR3 is TGTGCCAGCAGCCAAACAGGACAGGACTCCTACGAGCAGTACTTC. Translating gives CASSQTGQDSYEQYF.